This T cell receptor (beta chain) derives from a study of blood T cell repertoires in COVID-19. In the original workflow: Using reference gene primer amplification, nucleated cell counts were estimated. Assay used: immunoSEQ multiplex PCR; TCRdb lists only in-frame clones, some missing. The V and J calls and clone size come from that table; D and trimming were worked out from the DNA. The table lists 300,000 to 350,000 clones, 89% of them singletons. Germline V gives CDR1 LGHDT, CDR2 YNNKEL (reference sequence). V was pared by 1 base and J by 6 bases, with 9 bases of the junction left unmatched. This CDR3 is 15 amino acids long.

The chain couples TRBV3-1 (or the pseudogene TRBV3-2) to TRBJ2-7, with 7 bases matching TRBD1. Sequenced material: peripheral blood. This clonotype originated in an older woman with COVID-19, enrolled during active disease. CDR3 DNA: TGTGCCAGCAGCCAAGCAGGGGACAGATCCGTCGAGCAGTACTTC. Its protein is CASSQAGDRSVEQYF.